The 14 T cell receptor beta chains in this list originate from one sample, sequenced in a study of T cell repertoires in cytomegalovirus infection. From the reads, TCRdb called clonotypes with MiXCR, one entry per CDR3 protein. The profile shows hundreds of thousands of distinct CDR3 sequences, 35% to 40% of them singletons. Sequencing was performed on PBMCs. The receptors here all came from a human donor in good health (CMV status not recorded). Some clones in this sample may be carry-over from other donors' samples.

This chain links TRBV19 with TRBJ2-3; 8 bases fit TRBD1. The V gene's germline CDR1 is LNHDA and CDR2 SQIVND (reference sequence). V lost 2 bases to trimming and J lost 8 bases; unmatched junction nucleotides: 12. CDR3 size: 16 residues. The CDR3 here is CASSIPTGVTPGTQYF. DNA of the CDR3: TGTGCCAGTAGTATACCGACAGGGGTAACACCAGGTACGCAGTATTTT.

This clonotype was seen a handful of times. CDR3 in DNA: TGTGCCAGCAGCTTAAGCGGGACCCGGTTGGAGCAGTTCTTC. Protein product: CASSLSGTRLEQFF. This sequence joins TRBV7-2 and TRBJ2-1; 7 bases map to TRBD2. The CDR3 is 14 amino acids. V lost 2 bases to trimming and J lost 10 bases; unmatched junction nucleotides: 8. Germline V gives CDR1 SGHTA, CDR2 FQGNSA. The variable domain in full, with the rest retrieved from reference TRBV7-2 and TRBJ2-1, is GAGVSQSPSNKVTEKGKDVELRCDPISGHTALYWYRQSLGQGLEFLIYFQGNSAPDKSGLPSDRFSAERTGGSVSTLTIQRTQQEDSAVYLCASSLSGTRLEQFFGPGTRLTVL.

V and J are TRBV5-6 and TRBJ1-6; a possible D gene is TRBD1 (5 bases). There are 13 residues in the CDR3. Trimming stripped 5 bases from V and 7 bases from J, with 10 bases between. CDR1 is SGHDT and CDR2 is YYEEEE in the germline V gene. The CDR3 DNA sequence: TGTGCCAGCAGGACAGAGTCCAATTCACCCCTCCACTTT. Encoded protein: CASRTESNSPLHF. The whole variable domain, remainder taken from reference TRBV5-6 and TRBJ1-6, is DAGVTQSPTHLIKTRGQQVTLRCSPKSGHDTVSWYQQALGQGPQFIFQYYEEEERQRGNFPDRFSGHQFPNYSSELNVNALLLGDSALYLCASRTESNSPLHFGNGTRLTVT.

The CDR3 nucleotides read TGCAGTGCTAGTAAGAATGAGGCCGGGGAGCTGTTTTTT. Protein sequence: CSASKNEAGELFF. The V gene is TRBV20-1, the J gene TRBJ2-2; D gene uncertain. The germline CDR1 and CDR2 sequences are DFQATT and SNEGSKA (reference sequence). This CDR3 is 13 amino acids long. V was shortened by 3 bases and J by 6 bases, with 11 bases between the two germline ends.

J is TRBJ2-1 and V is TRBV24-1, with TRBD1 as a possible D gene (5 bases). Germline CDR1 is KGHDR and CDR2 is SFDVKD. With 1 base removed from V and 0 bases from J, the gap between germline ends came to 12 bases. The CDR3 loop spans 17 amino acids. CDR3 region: CATSDFRQGSSYNEQFF. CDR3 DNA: TGTGCCACCAGTGATTTTAGGCAGGGCAGCTCCTACAATGAGCAGTTCTTC.

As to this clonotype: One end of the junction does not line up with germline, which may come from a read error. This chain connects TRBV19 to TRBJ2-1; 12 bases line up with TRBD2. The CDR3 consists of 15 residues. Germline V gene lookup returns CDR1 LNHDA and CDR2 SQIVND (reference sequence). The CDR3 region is CASIISSGREHEQFF. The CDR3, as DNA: TGTGCCAGTATTATATCTAGCGGGAGGGAGCATGAGCAGTTCTTC.

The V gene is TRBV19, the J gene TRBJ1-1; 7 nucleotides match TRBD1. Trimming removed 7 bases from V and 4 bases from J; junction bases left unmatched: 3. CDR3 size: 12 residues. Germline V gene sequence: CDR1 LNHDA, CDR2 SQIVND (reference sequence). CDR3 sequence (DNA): TGTGCCAGTAACACAGGGGCCACTGAAGCTTTCTTT. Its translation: CASNTGATEAFF.

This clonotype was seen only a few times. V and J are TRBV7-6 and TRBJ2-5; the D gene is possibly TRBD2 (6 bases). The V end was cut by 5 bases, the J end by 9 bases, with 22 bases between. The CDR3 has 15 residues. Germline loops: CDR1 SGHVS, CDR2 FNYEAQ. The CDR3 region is CASSHADYSDWAQYF. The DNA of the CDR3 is TGTGCCAGCAGCCACGCGGACTATTCCGATTGGGCCCAGTACTTC. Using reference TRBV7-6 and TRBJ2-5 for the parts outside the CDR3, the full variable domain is GAGVSQSPRYKVTKRGQDVALRCDPISGHVSLYWYRQALGQGPEFLTYFNYEAQQDKSGLPNDRFSAERPEGSISTLTIQRTEQRDSAMYRCASSHADYSDWAQYFGPGTRLLVL.

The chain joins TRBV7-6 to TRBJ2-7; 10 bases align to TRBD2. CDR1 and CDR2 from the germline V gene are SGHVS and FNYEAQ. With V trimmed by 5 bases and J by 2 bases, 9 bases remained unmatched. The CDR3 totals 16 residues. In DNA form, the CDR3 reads TGTGCCAGCAGCCTGACCCTAGCGGGGGACACCTACGAGCAGTACTTC. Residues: CASSLTLAGDTYEQYF.

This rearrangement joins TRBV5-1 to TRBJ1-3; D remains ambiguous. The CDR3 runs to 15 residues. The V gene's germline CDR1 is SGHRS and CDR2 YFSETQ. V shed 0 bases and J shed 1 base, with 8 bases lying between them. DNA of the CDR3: TGCGCCAGCAGCTTGGAGTGGGGTTCTGGAAACACCATATATTTT. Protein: CASSLEWGSGNTIYF.

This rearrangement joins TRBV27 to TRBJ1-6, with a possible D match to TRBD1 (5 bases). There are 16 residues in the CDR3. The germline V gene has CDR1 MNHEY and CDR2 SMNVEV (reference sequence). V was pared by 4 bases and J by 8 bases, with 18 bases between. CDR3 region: CASSSGPGTTHSPLHF. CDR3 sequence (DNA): TGTGCCAGCAGTTCGGGACCGGGAACGACGCATTCACCCCTCCACTTT.

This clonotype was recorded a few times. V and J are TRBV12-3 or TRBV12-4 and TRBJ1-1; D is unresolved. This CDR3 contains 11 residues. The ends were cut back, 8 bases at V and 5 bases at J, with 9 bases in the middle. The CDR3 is CASRPYTEAFF. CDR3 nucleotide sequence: TGTGCCAGCCGCCCATATACTGAAGCTTTCTTT.

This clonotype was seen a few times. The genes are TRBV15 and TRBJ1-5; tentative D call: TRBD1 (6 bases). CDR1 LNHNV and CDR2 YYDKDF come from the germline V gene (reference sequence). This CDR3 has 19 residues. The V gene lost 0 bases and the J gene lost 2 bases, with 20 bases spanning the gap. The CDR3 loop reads CATSRDLVAKGDRNQPQHF. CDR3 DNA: TGTGCCACCAGCAGAGATCTTGTGGCGAAGGGGGATCGCAATCAGCCCCAGCATTTT.

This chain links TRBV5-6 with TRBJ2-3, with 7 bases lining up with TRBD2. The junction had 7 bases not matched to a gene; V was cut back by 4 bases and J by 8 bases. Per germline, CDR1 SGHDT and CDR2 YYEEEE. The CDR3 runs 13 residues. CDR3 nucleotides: TGTGCCAGCAGCCCGGCGGGGGTTGGTACGCAGTATTTT. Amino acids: CASSPAGVGTQYF.